These T cell receptor beta chains were read from a single sample in a study of T cells in localized non-small cell lung cancer. TCRdb's table, derived via immunoSEQ multiplex PCR, lists solely in-frame clones and lacks some. The table lists under 9,500 clones, about 92% of them singletons. Sequences were derived from peripheral blood, sampled before any cancer treatment. The receptors derive from a woman aged 40-70 years with stage I squamous cell lung carcinoma. Each CDR3 is given with its conserved first and last residue. D genes are given only for firm matches. Clone size is stated in some rows and not others, as once, few, many or a class when expanded.

d_call,clone_size,j_call,v_call,cdr3_nt,cdr3_aa
TRBD1,.,TRBJ1-2,TRBV9,TGTGCCAGCAGCGAGGGGACAGCCTCTAACTATGGCTACACCTTC,CASSEGTASNYGYTF
.,.,TRBJ2-1,TRBV6-1,TGTGCCAGCAGCCCCCGGGCCCGGGATTGGGACGAGCAGTTCTTC,CASSPRARDWDEQFF
TRBD2,.,TRBJ2-1,TRBV27,TGTGCCAGCACTCCGGGACTAGCATACAATGAGCAGTTCTTC,CASTPGLAYNEQFF
.,.,TRBJ1-2,TRBV7-9,TGTGCCAGCAGCTTAGGGCAGCTAATGGGCTACACCTTC,CASSLGQLMGYTF
.,.,TRBJ1-2,TRBV5-4,TGTGCCAGCAGCTCTGACAGTCCCGCAACCTATGGCTACACCTTC,CASSSDSPATYGYTF
.,once,TRBJ2-5,TRBV7-6,TGTGCCAGCAGCCCGAGGCACAGGTTAGGAGAGACCCAGTACTTC,CASSPRHRLGETQYF
.,.,TRBJ1-2,TRBV13,TGTGCCAGCAGCTTCCGCGACAGAAACTATGGCTACACCTTC,CASSFRDRNYGYTF
TRBD2,.,TRBJ2-4,TRBV5-1,TGCGCCAGCAGCTTCGCCAGCGGGGGGGCCCGGCGGATCTTC,CASSFASGGARRIF
.,.,TRBJ2-7,TRBV18,TGTGCCAGCTCACCACCAGGCTACGAGCAGTACTTC,CASSPPGYEQYF
.,.,TRBJ1-1,TRBV7-9,TGTGCCAGCAGCACACAGATTCAGAACACTGAAGCTTTCTTT,CASSTQIQNTEAFF
.,few,TRBJ1-6,TRBV30,TGTGCCTGGAGTGTACCCGGAGGGAGGGCCTATTCACCCCTCCACTTT,CAWSVPGGRAYSPLHF
TRBD2,.,TRBJ2-1,TRBV4-3,TGCGCCAGCAGCCGACTTTCTAGCGGGGGGGGTTCCGAGCAGTTCTTC,CASSRLSSGGGSEQFF
.,.,TRBJ1-1,TRBV19,TGTGCCAGTAGTAGGGGGACAAGTTATTTGAACACTGAAGCTTTCTTT,CASSRGTSYLNTEAFF
TRBD1,.,TRBJ2-7,TRBV2,TGTGCCAGCAGGGGACAGCGAGTCCTTTACGAGCAGTACTTC,CASRGQRVLYEQYF
TRBD1,.,TRBJ1-1,TRBV27,TGTGCCAGCAGTTTATCAATACAGGGGAGCACTGAAGCTTTCTTT,CASSLSIQGSTEAFF
TRBD1,.,TRBJ1-5,TRBV6-1,TGTGCCAGCAAAATTACAGGGGATCAGCCCCAGCATTTT,CASKITGDQPQHF
TRBD1,.,TRBJ1-1,TRBV11-1,TGTGCCAGCAGCTTAAGGACAGGGAGTGCCTTGTCTTTCTTT,CASSLRTGSALSFF
.,.,TRBJ1-2,TRBV21-1,TGTGCCAGAGATCCGGGACGCCGGGTTAGCTATGGCTACACCTTC,CARDPGRRVSYGYTF
TRBD1,.,TRBJ1-1,TRBV7-6,TGTGCCAGCAGCCCCGGGACAGGGGGCTTGAACACTGAAGCTTTCTTT,CASSPGTGGLNTEAFF
.,.,TRBJ2-4,TRBV6-1,TGTGCCAGCAGCTTTGACAGTTCGGGAAACATTCAGTACTTC,CASSFDSSGNIQYF
.,.,TRBJ2-5,TRBV12-5,TGTGCTAGTGGTGCGAGCAGGGGGGCCGGGGAGACCCAGTACTTC,CASGASRGAGETQYF
.,.,TRBJ2-5,TRBV30,TGTGCCTGGGAGACCGGGACACCCTACGGGACCCAGTACTTC,CAWETGTPYGTQYF
.,.,TRBJ1-2,TRBV7-9,TGTGCCAGCAGCTTAGTTTTGGAGACACGACCCTATGGCTACACCTTC,CASSLVLETRPYGYTF
.,.,TRBJ1-3,TRBV7-2,TGTGCCAGCAGCTTGGGGTACTCTGGAAACACCATATATTTT,CASSLGYSGNTIYF
TRBD2,.,TRBJ2-1,TRBV4-3,TGCGCCAGCAGCCAAGATGTCGGCGGGAGCTCCTACAATGAGCAGTTCTTC,CASSQDVGGSSYNEQFF
.,.,TRBJ1-1,TRBV18,TGTGCCAGCTCGCTCTTCCCGCAGGGTCCCACTGAAGCTTTCTTT,CASSLFPQGPTEAFF
.,.,TRBJ1-4,TRBV19,TGTGCCAGTAGTACCTCCGTGGTGGTGGAAAAACTGTTTTTT,CASSTSVVVEKLFF
TRBD1,.,TRBJ1-2,TRBV29-1,TGCAGCGTCCTTGGGACAGGGTTTTACACCTTC,CSVLGTGFYTF
.,once,TRBJ1-3,TRBV19,TGTGCCAGTAGGAGTCCCGCCCACTCTGGAAACACCATATATTTT,CASRSPAHSGNTIYF
.,.,TRBJ1-1,TRBV2,TGTGCCAGCACTGGGGCCGAGAACACTGAAGCTTTCTTT,CASTGAENTEAFF
.,.,TRBJ2-2,TRBV19,TGTGCCAGTAGTGGAGGGCGGGGAGATGCCGGGGAGCTGTTTTTT,CASSGGRGDAGELFF
TRBD1,.,TRBJ2-3,TRBV11-1,TGTGCCAGCAGCGCTTCGGGACAGAACACAGATACGCAGTATTTT,CASSASGQNTDTQYF
.,.,TRBJ1-1,TRBV10-3,TGTGCCATCAGTGACTCAAAGGGTGCAAGGGCTGAAGCTTTCTTT,CAISDSKGARAEAFF
.,.,TRBJ1-1,TRBV11-2,TGTGCCAGCAGCTTCAGAGGCAGGGGACCTGGGGACACTGAAGCTTTCTTT,CASSFRGRGPGDTEAFF
.,.,TRBJ1-6,TRBV11-2,TGTGCCAGCAGCTTGATCGAGCGGGGTTCACCCCTCCACTTT,CASSLIERGSPLHF
.,.,TRBJ2-2,TRBV4-2,TGTGCCAGCAGCCAAAACAGATACACCGGGGAGCTGTTTTTT,CASSQNRYTGELFF
.,.,TRBJ1-2,TRBV6-1,TGTGCCAGCATCCTAGGGGAGGGATTAGGCTACACCTTC,CASILGEGLGYTF
.,few,TRBJ1-1,TRBV25-1,TGTGCCAGCAGTGAATCAGGGTTGGGTGAAGCTTTCTTT,CASSESGLGEAFF
TRBD1,.,TRBJ1-2,TRBV5-1,TGCGCCAGCAGTTCGGAACAGGGGGCCTTTGGCTACACCTTC,CASSSEQGAFGYTF
.,.,TRBJ2-5,TRBV5-1,TGCGCCAGCAGCCTGGGACACAACGAGGGGGAGACCCAGTACTTC,CASSLGHNEGETQYF
TRBD2,.,TRBJ2-1,TRBV11-3,TGTGCCAGCAGCTTTTCTAGCGGGGGGCACAATGAGCAGTTCTTC,CASSFSSGGHNEQFF
.,.,TRBJ2-5,TRBV7-9,TGTGCCAGCAGCTTGGGCTCAGGGATACAAGAGACCCAGTACTTC,CASSLGSGIQETQYF
.,.,TRBJ1-1,TRBV5-1,TGCGCCAGCAGCAGTAACACTGAAGCTTTCTTT,CASSSNTEAFF
.,.,TRBJ1-3,TRBV9,TGTGCCAGGGTGGGGGCTGGAAACACCATATATTTT,CARVGAGNTIYF
.,.,TRBJ1-1,TRBV11-2,TGTGCCAGCAGCTTAGACTGGCCCTCCAGTCTTGGGGGGGCTTTCTTT,CASSLDWPSSLGGAFF
.,.,TRBJ1-5,TRBV4-2,TGTGCCAGCAGCCAAAATGCAAATCAGCCCCAGCATTTT,CASSQNANQPQHF